This T cell receptor (beta chain) was obtained from a study of blood T cell repertoires in COVID-19. This CDR3 has 15 residues. The germline gives CDR1 MDHEN, CDR2 SYDVKM. J lost 3 bases, V lost 8 bases, and 11 bases had no gene match. Profiling relied on immunoSEQ multiplex PCR, and the TCRdb table lists in-frame clones only, not all of them. The table has some 72,000 clones, 80% seen once. The chain employs TRBV28 and TRBJ1-2; 8 bases fit TRBD1. The source material was peripheral blood. This clonotype was obtained from a man aged 45 to 65 with COVID-19, enrolled during active disease. The CDR3 region has the DNA TGTGCCAGCCTCCCCGGGGCAGGGGGCTACTATGGCTACACCTTC. This gives the protein CASLPGAGGYYGYTF.